Detailed here is one T cell receptor beta chain. Antigen: not known. This entry is derived from a study of identical twins. Whole-study findings and limits: Insertions were reduced in abundant cord blood beta clonotypes but not in memory repertoires.

The germline V gene has CDR1 LNHNV and CDR2 YYDKDF (reference sequence). This CDR3 contains 14 residues. V lost 1 base and J 5 bases, leaving 11 bases between the germline ends. A universal primer site was incorporated via template switching, and the cDNA contained unique molecular identifiers. MiXCR, run by TCRdb on the 5' RACE reads, gives a single entry per CDR3 protein. The repertoire holds 450,000 or so distinct CDR3 sequences, with more than 20% as singletons. This sample also appeared in a second study, on T cells expressing NK-cell markers. Per that paper: Seropositivity for HCMV was found in seven of the eight sequenced donors, with one seronegative.

The receptor comes from a woman younger than 35 in good health. Sequencing was performed on CD4+ T cells sorted from blood. This chain uses TRBV15 with TRBJ2-5; D is perhaps TRBD1 (6 bases). This chain's CDR3 is CATSRGYRVETQYF. The CDR3 bases are TGTGCCACCAGCAGAGGTTACAGGGTGGAGACCCAGTACTTC.